Listed here is a single TCR beta chain. These data belong to a study of neurological immune-mediated disorders. The CDR3 is 17 residues long. Germline V gene data show CDR1 as MNHEY and CDR2 as SVGAGI. Trimming left V 5 bases short and J 1 base short, with 19 bases between. The authors made cDNA by 5'RACE with 10-nucleotide random UMIs. Over 180 million TCR-beta sequences from 15-18 subjects were obtained in each sequencing run. TCRdb used MiXCR to reprocess the 5' RACE reads, holding one entry per CDR3 protein. The sample records some 47,000 distinct CDR3 sequences, around a fifth being singletons. The time point: technical triplicate 3. 2 million PBMCs stored at -80 C were the source of the unsorted libraries.

The TCR originated in a man in his 60s with HTLV-1-associated myelopathy (HAM/TSP). The chain recombines TRBV6-5 with TRBJ2-3; D gene uncertain. Sequencing used PBMCs. In DNA form, the CDR3 reads TGTGCCAGCAGTCGCTGGATTGGGATGTTAGGCACAGATACGCAGTATTTT. Translating it yields CASSRWIGMLGTDTQYF.